This TCR beta chain derives from a study of CD4 and CD8 cells across lung adenocarcinoma regions (dated by TCRdb to 2016 to 2019). Background on the whole study: The study compared tumor centers with tumor margins to examine intratumor heterogeneity of the T cell receptor repertoire.

The CDR3 sequence holds 15 residues, the cysteine and phenylalanine included. Here the CDR3 DNA is all that survives: 45 bases in frame from base 1. As encoded in the germline V gene, CDR1 is MNHNS while CDR2 is SASEGT. As for this clonotype: Its antigen has not been determined. Relative to the germline gene, one junction end is altered; a read error may explain this.

Donors were patients with localized lung adenocarcinoma, a subtype of non-small cell lung cancer. Samples were obtained from the margins of localized lung adenocarcinomas. For TCR repertoire analysis, CD8+ T cells from tumor tissue were profiled separately from CD4+ T cells. Libraries were built with PCR. The listed sequencing device is HiSeq X Ten. Clones were called with MiXCR by TCRdb after fastp trimmed the public reads at Q25, and only in-frame beta chains were retained. Entries that share a CDR3 protein sequence are merged under the most common genes and DNA. This sample lists about 10,000 distinct CDR3 sequences; 40% to 55% were detected once. The top ten hold around 35% of the sample.

Recombination linked TRBV6-1 to TRBJ2-1, and 13 junctional nucleotides match TRBD2. The sequencing input was CD8+ T cells from the margin of a lung tumor. The sample's cell subset or site label, in plain terms: tumor margin region. The clonotype comes from a male donor with lung adenocarcinoma. The CD4 and CD8 labels of this study may be unreliable. The DNA is TGTGCCAACAGTGAAGCGGGACTAGCGGGAAGTAAGCAGTTCTTC. Its translation reads: CANSEAGLAGSKQFF.